The clone carrying this T cell receptor beta chain is called medium-sized based on its frequency. TRB cDNA was prepared as libraries by UMI-labeled 5' RACE. TCRdb reprocessed the 5' RACE reads, keeping one entry per CDR3 protein, no DNA. This sample contains tens of thousands of distinct CDR3 sequences. The sample is drawn from a study of CXCR3-negative and CXCR3-positive naive CD8 T cells. The CDR3 covers 13 residues. Per the germline V gene, CDR1 is SQVTM and CDR2 is ANQGSEA. The chain recombines TRBV29-1 with TRBJ2-2; TCRdb's D call, TRBD1, is unchecked because there is no DNA. The material sequenced was naive CXCR3- CD8+ T cells from blood. Specified subset: CD45RO-CCR7+CD27+CD95- naive CD8+ T cells lacking CXCR3 (TNR3-). The receptor comes from a human donor in good health. Some clones in this sample may be carry-over from other donors' samples. This CDR3 is CSVGQPNTGELFF.